What follows are 25 T cell receptor beta chains derived from one specimen sequenced in a study of identical twins. Via MiXCR, TCRdb re-called the 5' RACE reads, giving one row per CDR3 protein. This sample has roughly 1,500,000 distinct CDR3 sequences, with about 31% found just once. Sequenced input: cord blood. The source of these receptors is a newborn girl in good health.

This clonotype was seen a few times. The V gene is TRBV6-1, the J gene TRBJ1-4; no clear D. In germline, CDR1 is MNHNS, CDR2 SASEGT. V dropped 3 bases and J dropped 0 bases, with 5 bases sitting between them. CDR3 length: 14 amino acids. The CDR3 sequence is CASSDVTTNEKLFF. DNA of the CDR3: TGTGCCAGCAGTGATGTTACAACTAATGAAAAACTGTTTTTT.

This chain joins TRBV20-1 and TRBJ2-7; TRBD2 might be the D (5 bases). CDR1 is DFQATT and CDR2 is SNEGSKA in the germline V gene (reference sequence). V gave up 3 bases and J gave up 2 bases, with 14 bases separating them. There are 14 residues in the CDR3. The CDR3 region has the DNA TGCAGTGCTAGGACGGGTGGAGGAGCCTACGAGCAGTACTTC. Protein sequence: CSARTGGGAYEQYF.

The chain links TRBV7-9 to TRBJ1-2, with a tentative D call TRBD1 (5 bases). V lost 3 bases, J lost 0 bases, and 20 bases lay in between. Germline lookup yields CDR1 SEHNR and CDR2 FQNEAQ (reference sequence). The CDR3 contains 18 residues. CDR3 amino acids: CASSLGPSRSSPNYGYTF. CDR3 sequence (DNA): TGTGCCAGCAGCTTGGGGCCCTCGAGGAGCAGCCCTAACTATGGCTACACCTTC. Combining the CDR3 with reference TRBV7-9 and TRBJ1-2 gives the whole variable domain DTGVSQNPRHKITKRGQNVTFRCDPISEHNRLYWYRQTLGQGPEFLTYFQNEAQLEKSRLLSDRFSAERPKGSFSTLEIQRTEQGDSAMYLCASSLGPSRSSPNYGYTFGSGTRLTVV.

This clonotype was seen ten or more times. This chain links TRBV4-2 with TRBJ1-4, with D unclear. Looked up from germline, CDR1 is LGHNA and CDR2 is YNFKEQ. Trimming removed 3 bases from V and 8 bases from J, with 7 bases in between. This CDR3 has 12 amino acids. This CDR3 reads CASSQGREKLFF. In nucleotides, the CDR3 is TGTGCCAGCAGCCAGGGTCGAGAAAAACTGTTTTTT.

V gene TRBV28 combines with J gene TRBJ1-5; maybe TRBD1 (6 bases). Trimming left V 2 bases short and J 0 bases short, with 14 bases between. The CDR3 consists of 17 residues. Germline V CDR1 and CDR2: MDHEN, SYDVKM. The CDR3 loop is CASSLGPGTLSNQPQHF. CDR3 DNA sequence: TGTGCCAGCAGTTTAGGTCCCGGGACACTTAGCAATCAGCCCCAGCATTTT.

This clonotype was seen a handful of times. The chain joins TRBV2 to TRBJ2-4; D gene ambiguous. This CDR3 contains 20 residues. Trimming cost V 1 base and J 0 bases, with 22 bases left between them. The V gene's germline CDR1 is SNHLY and CDR2 FYNNEI. DNA for the CDR3: TGTGCCAGCAGTGAAGTGGTCCCAGGCTTCGGGTTCCTAGCCAAAAACATTCAGTACTTC. Translation gives CASSEVVPGFGFLAKNIQYF.

This clonotype was picked up a small number of times. The chain is built from TRBV6-5 and TRBJ2-1, with 9 nucleotides matching TRBD2. Per germline, CDR1 MNHEY and CDR2 SVGAGI. The CDR3 is made up of 15 amino acids. Trimming cost V 0 bases and J 7 bases; bases outside gene matches: 4. DNA for the CDR3: TGTGCCAGCAGTTACTCTCTAGCGGGATTTAATGAGCAGTTCTTC. Translation gives CASSYSLAGFNEQFF.

This chain connects TRBV30 to TRBJ1-2; 7 nucleotides match TRBD1. CDR1 GTSNPN and CDR2 SVGIG come from the germline V gene (reference sequence). J lost 8 bases, V lost 3 bases, and 6 bases had no gene match. CDR3 length: 12 residues. This CDR3 is CAWRGQSRGYTF. In nucleotides, the CDR3 is TGTGCCTGGAGGGGACAGTCGAGGGGCTACACCTTC.

This clonotype has a handful of counts. The V call is TRBV6-2 or TRBV6-3, the J call TRBJ2-5, with D perhaps being TRBD1 or TRBD2 (5 bases each). CDR1 is MNHEY, CDR2 SVGEGT, per germline. Trimming left V 2 bases short and J 4 bases short, with 20 bases between. The CDR3 consists of 17 residues. CDR3 protein: CASSYEIRGRRGETQYF. For the CDR3, the DNA is TGTGCCAGCAGTTACGAAATCCGGGGCCGCCGGGGAGAGACCCAGTACTTC.

Regarding this clonotype: Since a much larger clone is just one base distant, this may be a read error. The chain is built from TRBV29-1 and TRBJ2-1; TRBD1 matches 7 bases. The CDR3 covers 15 residues. Germline V gene data show CDR1 as SQVTM and CDR2 as ANQGSEA. The CDR3 region has the DNA TGCAGCGTTGACCCGGACAGGACCCTATACAAGGAGCAGTTCTTC. Protein: CSVDPDRTLYKEQFF.

This clonotype was counted many times. The V gene is TRBV29-1, the J gene TRBJ2-7, with D possibly matching TRBD2 (6 bases). This CDR3 region has 12 residues. The V gene's germline CDR1 is SQVTM and CDR2 ANQGSEA. V lost 1 base and J 2 bases, leaving 6 bases between the germline ends. Here the CDR3 DNA reads TGCAGCGTTGAAGCGGGGGCCTACGAGCAGTACTTC. As protein: CSVEAGAYEQYF.

Only a few counts were recorded for this clonotype. The chain is built from TRBV19 and TRBJ2-5; either TRBD1 or TRBD2 may supply D (5 bases each). Per germline, CDR1 LNHDA and CDR2 SQIVND (reference sequence). Trimming pared 3 bases from V and 2 bases from J, leaving 10 bases between. This CDR3 contains 14 residues. This CDR3 is CASSIVWGQETQYF. The CDR3 DNA reads TGTGCCAGTAGTATCGTTTGGGGGCAAGAGACCCAGTACTTC.

This rearrangement joins TRBV5-4 to TRBJ2-7; 7 bases agree with TRBD1. The junction had 8 bases not matched to a gene; V was cut back by 3 bases and J by 2 bases. Per the germline V gene, CDR1 is SGHNT and CDR2 is YYREEE (reference sequence). This CDR3 is 15 amino acids long. CDR3 coding DNA: TGTGCCAGCAGCTATCCACAAACAGGGGCCTACGAGCAGTACTTC. This sequence encodes CASSYPQTGAYEQYF. The full variable domain, with the rest looked up from reference TRBV5-4 and TRBJ2-7, is ETGVTQSPTHLIKTRGQQVTLRCSSQSGHNTVSWYQQALGQGPQFIFQYYREEENGRGNFPPRFSGLQFPNYSSELNVNALELDDSALYLCASSYPQTGAYEQYFGPGTRLTVT.

The sample holds one count of this clonotype. The junction and the germline gene differ at one end; a read error may be behind it. This rearrangement joins TRBV2 to TRBJ1-1; weak D call: TRBD1 (6 bases). This CDR3 has 13 residues. CDR1 is SNHLY and CDR2 is FYNNEI in the germline V gene. DNA for the CDR3: TGTTCCAGCAAAGGGGGGTTGAACACTGAAGCTTTCTTT. Its protein is CSSKGGLNTEAFF.

This clonotype has a single count. The CDR3 is CASSQVWLGLAGANNEQYF. The CDR3 nucleotides read TGCGCCAGCAGCCAAGTTTGGCTAGGGCTAGCGGGAGCCAACAATGAGCAGTACTTC. V and J are TRBV4-1 and TRBJ2-7; 10 nucleotides align to TRBD2. The V segment lost 1 base and the J segment 7 bases; nucleotides outside the gene matches: 19. This CDR3 has 19 residues. CDR1 and CDR2 from the germline V gene are MGHRA and YSYEKL.

The chain couples TRBV4-1 to TRBJ2-1; D ambiguous. The V end lost 1 base, the J end lost 2 bases, and 15 bases lay between the germline ends. Germline V gene data show CDR1 as MGHRA and CDR2 as YSYEKL. The CDR3 extends over 17 amino acids. The CDR3 is CASSQVRGKAPYNEQFF. The CDR3 nucleotides are TGCGCCAGCAGCCAAGTACGCGGAAAAGCCCCCTACAATGAGCAGTTCTTC.

The rearrangement links TRBV20-1 to TRBJ2-1, with 10 bases aligning to TRBD2. The CDR3 runs 13 residues. CDR1 and CDR2 from the germline V gene are DFQATT and SNEGSKA (reference sequence). V shed 7 bases, J shed 10 bases, and the junction held 10 bases outside the gene matches. CDR3 DNA sequence: TGCAGTGTTCTAGCGGGAGTAAAGTACGAGCAGTTCTTC. Encoded protein: CSVLAGVKYEQFF.

This clonotype has a count of ten or more. This chain links TRBV14 with TRBJ2-1; D gene uncertain. This CDR3 is built from 13 residues. Germline V CDR1 and CDR2: SGHDN, FVKESK. The germline V and J ends were trimmed by 3 bases and 9 bases, with 12 bases remaining between them. The CDR3 DNA follows: TGTGCCAGCAGCCACCTTAAAAGCAGTGAGCAGTTCTTC. Encoded protein: CASSHLKSSEQFF.

The chain uses TRBV9 and TRBJ2-2; TRBD1 might be the D (6 bases). This CDR3 contains 15 residues. In germline, CDR1 is SGDLS, CDR2 YYNGEE. The V and J ends lost 3 bases and 4 bases respectively, with 13 bases between them. The CDR3 protein is CASSGTGTITGELFF. CDR3 nucleotides: TGTGCCAGCAGCGGAACAGGGACCATCACCGGGGAGCTGTTTTTT.

The chain combines TRBV24-1 with TRBJ2-1; D call uncertain. Trimming took 0 bases from V and 0 from J, leaving 14 bases between them. The CDR3 runs to 18 residues. Germline lookup yields CDR1 KGHDR and CDR2 SFDVKD. The CDR3 spells CATSDLIGGRSSYNEQFF. The CDR3 DNA sequence: TGTGCCACCAGTGATTTGATCGGCGGCAGGAGCTCCTACAATGAGCAGTTCTTC.

Ten or more counts support this clonotype. The chain employs TRBV20-1 and TRBJ2-3, with unresolved D. The CDR3 contains 13 residues. Germline CDR1 reads DFQATT; CDR2 reads SNEGSKA (reference sequence). Trimming removed 6 bases at V and 2 bases at J, with 12 bases between. CDR3 DNA sequence: TGCAGTGCCGCCCCTGGTGACACAGATACGCAGTATTTT. Its protein is CSAAPGDTDTQYF.

This chain joins TRBV7-9 and TRBJ2-1; no clear D. Germline V gives CDR1 SEHNR, CDR2 FQNEAQ (reference sequence). The CDR3 is 14 residues long. V was clipped by 1 base and J by 8 bases, with 12 bases between them. Written as DNA, the CDR3 is TGTGCCAGCAGCTTAGGGCGTAACGGGTATGAGCAGTTCTTC. Its translation: CASSLGRNGYEQFF.

J is TRBJ2-7 and V is TRBV25-1; TRBD2 agrees at 9 bases. V lost 7 bases to trimming and J lost 5 bases; unmatched junction nucleotides: 18. The CDR3 extends over 17 amino acids. From germline, CDR1 is MGHDK and CDR2 SYGVNS. Here the CDR3 DNA reads TGTGCCAGCACCCTAAAGCGATATAGCGGGAGACGGGACGAGCAGTACTTC. This translates into CASTLKRYSGRRDEQYF.

The rearrangement uses TRBV5-1 and TRBJ1-3; the D is unclear. V gave up 4 bases and J gave up 0 bases, with 11 bases separating them. Germline V gene lookup returns CDR1 SGHRS and CDR2 YFSETQ. The CDR3 has 15 amino acids. CDR3: CASSADQSSGNTIYF. CDR3 DNA: TGCGCCAGCAGCGCCGACCAGAGCTCTGGAAACACCATATATTTT.

The genes are TRBV12-5 and TRBJ1-1; D is perhaps TRBD1 (5 bases). Trimming stripped 3 bases from V and 6 bases from J, with 11 bases between. The germline V gene encodes CDR1 LGHNT and CDR2 FRNRAP. This CDR3 has 13 residues. The chain's CDR3 is CASGLGGDSEAFF. CDR3 nucleotides: TGTGCTAGTGGTTTAGGAGGGGATTCTGAAGCTTTCTTT.